Listed below are T cell receptor beta chains from one sample, sequenced in a study of cytomegalovirus exposure and HLA in healthy donors. TCRdb's copy holds only in-frame clones and misses some; the assay was immunoSEQ multiplex PCR. The profile shows about 80,000 clones, 79% of them singletons. The sequencing input was PBMCs. The receptors shown here come from a young man in good health and CMV-seronegative. Each CDR3 is given with its conserved first and last residue. A D gene is named only where the DNA matches it firmly. A clone size is listed for some rows: how often the clone was seen (once, few, many), or a class if it is expanded.

clone_size: NA; d_call: NA; v_call: TRBV25-1; j_call: TRBJ1-2; cdr3_nt: TGTGCCAGCAGTGCCCTGGATGACAGGACTTTCTATGGCTACCCCTTC; cdr3_aa: CASSALDDRTFYGYPF
clone_size: NA; d_call: NA; v_call: TRBV25-1; j_call: TRBJ1-1; cdr3_nt: TGTGCCAGCAGTCAAATTTTAGGGGTGAACACTGAAGCTTTCTTT; cdr3_aa: CASSQILGVNTEAFF
clone_size: NA; d_call: NA; v_call: TRBV6-5; j_call: TRBJ1-2; cdr3_nt: TGTGCCAGCAGTCTGACAGCCCACTATGGCTACACCTTC; cdr3_aa: CASSLTAHYGYTF
clone_size: NA; d_call: TRBD2; v_call: TRBV7-9; j_call: TRBJ2-3; cdr3_nt: TGTGCCAGCAGCCACAGACTAGCGGGAGGGCCAGATACGCAGTATTTT; cdr3_aa: CASSHRLAGGPDTQYF
clone_size: many; d_call: TRBD1; v_call: TRBV6-5; j_call: TRBJ2-7; cdr3_nt: TGTGCCAGCAGTCTTCGACAGGGTTACGAGCAGTACTTC; cdr3_aa: CASSLRQGYEQYF
clone_size: NA; d_call: NA; v_call: TRBV11-2; j_call: TRBJ2-2; cdr3_nt: TGTGCCAGCAGCGAAAGGCGGGGAGACACCGGGGAGCTGTTTTTT; cdr3_aa: CASSERRGDTGELFF
clone_size: once; d_call: TRBD1; v_call: TRBV9; j_call: TRBJ1-2; cdr3_nt: TGTGCCAGCAGCGCGAGGGGGCAGGGCTACACCTTC; cdr3_aa: CASSARGQGYTF
clone_size: NA; d_call: TRBD1; v_call: TRBV6-6; j_call: TRBJ1-5; cdr3_nt: TGTGCCAGCAGTTGGGACAGGTCCCGGAATCAGCCCCAGCATTTT; cdr3_aa: CASSWDRSRNQPQHF
clone_size: NA; d_call: TRBD2; v_call: TRBV30; j_call: TRBJ2-7; cdr3_nt: TGTGCCTGGAGGACTAGCGGGTTGGGAGAGCAGTACTTC; cdr3_aa: CAWRTSGLGEQYF
clone_size: NA; d_call: TRBD2; v_call: TRBV28; j_call: TRBJ2-7; cdr3_nt: TGTGCCCCCCTTGGGACTAGCGGGAGGGCCTACGAGCAGTACTTC; cdr3_aa: CAPLGTSGRAYEQYF
clone_size: NA; d_call: TRBD1; v_call: TRBV10-3; j_call: TRBJ2-7; cdr3_nt: TGTGCCATCAATGGACAGGGGGGCTCCTACGAGCAGTACTTC; cdr3_aa: CAINGQGGSYEQYF
clone_size: few; d_call: TRBD2; v_call: TRBV4-3; j_call: TRBJ2-7; cdr3_nt: TGCGCCAGCAGCCAAGTCTGGGGGACTAGCGGCTCCTACGAGCAGTACTTC; cdr3_aa: CASSQVWGTSGSYEQYF
clone_size: NA; d_call: TRBD1; v_call: TRBV5-4; j_call: TRBJ1-6; cdr3_nt: TGTGCCAGCAGCTGGGACAGGGTCTACTCACCCCTCCACTTT; cdr3_aa: CASSWDRVYSPLHF
clone_size: NA; d_call: NA; v_call: TRBV7-9; j_call: TRBJ1-1; cdr3_nt: TGTGCCAGCAGCCCGGACAGTAGTGAAGCTTTCTTT; cdr3_aa: CASSPDSSEAFF
clone_size: NA; d_call: TRBD1; v_call: TRBV5-4; j_call: TRBJ1-5; cdr3_nt: TGTGCCAGCAGCCTCGGGACAGGGGGCGCTTCGGGCAATCAGCCCCAGCATTTT; cdr3_aa: CASSLGTGGASGNQPQHF
clone_size: NA; d_call: NA; v_call: TRBV28; j_call: TRBJ2-7; cdr3_nt: TGTGCCAGCAAACCCGGGAACTCCTACGAGCAGTACTTC; cdr3_aa: CASKPGNSYEQYF
clone_size: NA; d_call: TRBD2; v_call: TRBV4-3; j_call: TRBJ2-3; cdr3_nt: TGCGCCAGCAGCCCGGGACTAGCGGGGGGGCCAACAGATACGCAGTATTTT; cdr3_aa: CASSPGLAGGPTDTQYF
clone_size: NA; d_call: NA; v_call: TRBV2; j_call: TRBJ2-7; cdr3_nt: TGTGCCAGCAGCCGGTCCTACGAGCAGTACTTC; cdr3_aa: CASSRSYEQYF
clone_size: NA; d_call: NA; v_call: TRBV27; j_call: TRBJ2-7; cdr3_nt: TGTGCCAGCAGTTTAGTGGGCGGGTCCCTCTCCTACGAGCAGTACTTC; cdr3_aa: CASSLVGGSLSYEQYF
clone_size: NA; d_call: TRBD2; v_call: TRBV10-3; j_call: TRBJ2-5; cdr3_nt: TGTGCCATCGGTTCCGGGACTAGCGGACAAGAGACCCAGTACTTC; cdr3_aa: CAIGSGTSGQETQYF
clone_size: NA; d_call: NA; v_call: TRBV27; j_call: TRBJ2-2; cdr3_nt: TGTGCCAGCAGTTTAAGCGGGCCTGCCGGGGAGCTGTTTTTT; cdr3_aa: CASSLSGPAGELFF
clone_size: few; d_call: NA; v_call: TRBV2; j_call: TRBJ2-7; cdr3_nt: TGTGCCAGCTCAAGGACAGTCTCCTACGAGCAGTACTTC; cdr3_aa: CASSRTVSYEQYF
clone_size: once; d_call: TRBD2; v_call: TRBV28; j_call: TRBJ2-3; cdr3_nt: TGTGCCAGCAGTCCGTGGACTAGCGGGAGCACAGATACGCAGTATTTT; cdr3_aa: CASSPWTSGSTDTQYF
clone_size: once; d_call: TRBD2; v_call: TRBV28; j_call: TRBJ2-5; cdr3_nt: TGTGCCAGCAGTTTACCCGGGCTAGCGGGAAGGGCCCAGTACTTC; cdr3_aa: CASSLPGLAGRAQYF
clone_size: NA; d_call: NA; v_call: TRBV6-6; j_call: TRBJ1-1; cdr3_nt: TGTGCCAGCAGCAATCCGGGGGTCATGAACACTGAAGCTTTCTTT; cdr3_aa: CASSNPGVMNTEAFF
clone_size: NA; d_call: TRBD1; v_call: TRBV13; j_call: TRBJ1-1; cdr3_nt: TGTGCCAGCAGCTGGGACAGGGCGATGAACACTGAAGCTTTCTTT; cdr3_aa: CASSWDRAMNTEAFF
clone_size: NA; d_call: NA; v_call: TRBV7-6; j_call: TRBJ1-2; cdr3_nt: TGTGCCAGCAGCTCCGGCCCGGGGGGGTATGGCTACACCTTC; cdr3_aa: CASSSGPGGYGYTF
clone_size: NA; d_call: TRBD2; v_call: TRBV23-1; j_call: TRBJ2-7; cdr3_nt: TGCGCCAGCAGTCAACCGATCGGCGGGAGGGCCCGGAACGAGCAGTACTTC; cdr3_aa: CASSQPIGGRARNEQYF
clone_size: NA; d_call: TRBD2; v_call: TRBV6-1; j_call: TRBJ2-1; cdr3_nt: TGTGCCAGCAGTGAAAGCGGGAGGATCTCCTACAATGAGCAGTTCTTC; cdr3_aa: CASSESGRISYNEQFF
clone_size: NA; d_call: TRBD1; v_call: TRBV13; j_call: TRBJ2-1; cdr3_nt: TGTGCCAGCAGCTTGGGGACAGGGGCCTACAATGAGCAGTTCTTC; cdr3_aa: CASSLGTGAYNEQFF
clone_size: NA; d_call: NA; v_call: TRBV7-6; j_call: TRBJ2-6; cdr3_nt: TGTGCCAGCAGCTTAGGAGTGCAGGGCTCTGGGGCCAACGTCCTGACTTTC; cdr3_aa: CASSLGVQGSGANVLTF
clone_size: few; d_call: NA; v_call: TRBV28; j_call: TRBJ1-2; cdr3_nt: TGTGCCAGCAGTTCAGGGGACTATGGCTACACCTTC; cdr3_aa: CASSSGDYGYTF
clone_size: NA; d_call: NA; v_call: TRBV28; j_call: TRBJ2-5; cdr3_nt: TGTGCCACCTCTACGGGGGGCGAATTAGAGACCCAGTACTTC; cdr3_aa: CATSTGGELETQYF
clone_size: NA; d_call: NA; v_call: TRBV9; j_call: TRBJ2-1; cdr3_nt: TGTGCCAGCAGCGTCGACATTCTAAATGAGCAGTTCTTC; cdr3_aa: CASSVDILNEQFF
clone_size: NA; d_call: NA; v_call: TRBV11-2; j_call: TRBJ2-3; cdr3_nt: TGTGCCAGCAGCGTACTAGAGCTCTCGGGCACAGATACGCAGTATTTT; cdr3_aa: CASSVLELSGTDTQYF
clone_size: NA; d_call: NA; v_call: TRBV30; j_call: TRBJ2-3; cdr3_nt: TGTGCCTGGACGGGGTTCACAGATACGCAGTATTTT; cdr3_aa: CAWTGFTDTQYF
clone_size: NA; d_call: TRBD2; v_call: TRBV7-9; j_call: TRBJ2-1; cdr3_nt: TGTGCCAGCAGCTTAGGCACTGCGGGGGTGTCCAATGAGCAGTTCTTC; cdr3_aa: CASSLGTAGVSNEQFF
clone_size: NA; d_call: TRBD1; v_call: TRBV7-9; j_call: TRBJ1-4; cdr3_nt: TGTTCCAGCAGCTCAAGGGGGCGCGGTGAAAAACTGTTTTTT; cdr3_aa: CSSSSRGRGEKLFF
clone_size: once; d_call: TRBD1; v_call: TRBV29-1; j_call: TRBJ2-7; cdr3_nt: TGCAGCGTTTACTCCGGGACAGGGATGTCCTACGAGCAGTACTTC; cdr3_aa: CSVYSGTGMSYEQYF
clone_size: few; d_call: NA; v_call: TRBV6-1; j_call: TRBJ1-3; cdr3_nt: TGTGCCAGCAGTGAAGCTCCAGGGATCGGAAACACCATATATTTT; cdr3_aa: CASSEAPGIGNTIYF
clone_size: NA; d_call: NA; v_call: TRBV6-4; j_call: TRBJ1-1; cdr3_nt: TGTGCCAGCAGTGCCGCCGGGAACACTGAAGCTTTCTTT; cdr3_aa: CASSAAGNTEAFF
clone_size: medium-sized; d_call: NA; v_call: TRBV4-3; j_call: TRBJ2-1; cdr3_nt: TGCGCCAGCAGCCAAGAAGGGGTGGGTGAGCAGTTCTTC; cdr3_aa: CASSQEGVGEQFF
clone_size: NA; d_call: NA; v_call: TRBV7-2; j_call: TRBJ1-4; cdr3_nt: TGTGCCAGCAACCTACGGGGGAGAGCTAATGAAAAACTGTTTTTT; cdr3_aa: CASNLRGRANEKLFF
clone_size: NA; d_call: NA; v_call: TRBV2; j_call: TRBJ1-6; cdr3_nt: TGTGCCAGCAGTGCCGAGACGTATACCCCACAGAATTCACCCCTCCACTTT; cdr3_aa: CASSAETYTPQNSPLHF
clone_size: NA; d_call: NA; v_call: TRBV7-2; j_call: TRBJ2-3; cdr3_nt: TGTGCCAGCAGCTTAAGGAGAGCCACAGATACGCAGTATTTT; cdr3_aa: CASSLRRATDTQYF
clone_size: few; d_call: TRBD1; v_call: TRBV5-1; j_call: TRBJ2-7; cdr3_nt: TGCGCCAGCAGCCCAGGACAGGGGTCCTACGAGCAGTACTTC; cdr3_aa: CASSPGQGSYEQYF
clone_size: NA; d_call: NA; v_call: TRBV7-9; j_call: TRBJ1-2; cdr3_nt: TGTGCCAGCAGCCACGGGGGGGCGAACTATGGCTACACCTTC; cdr3_aa: CASSHGGANYGYTF
clone_size: few; d_call: NA; v_call: TRBV7-9; j_call: TRBJ1-1; cdr3_nt: TGTGCCAGCAGCTTAGGGGGGCTCTTCACTGAAGCTTTCTTT; cdr3_aa: CASSLGGLFTEAFF
clone_size: NA; d_call: NA; v_call: TRBV7-8; j_call: TRBJ2-2; cdr3_nt: TGTGCCAGCAGTTTTCGGGTCCTGAGCACCGGGGAGCTGTTTTTT; cdr3_aa: CASSFRVLSTGELFF
clone_size: NA; d_call: NA; v_call: TRBV29-1; j_call: TRBJ1-2; cdr3_nt: TGCAGCGTCAACGACAGGCTGCTTTATGGCTACACCTTC; cdr3_aa: CSVNDRLLYGYTF
clone_size: NA; d_call: NA; v_call: TRBV4-2; j_call: TRBJ1-5; cdr3_nt: TGTGCCAGCGACGCTGGGCAAAATCAGCCCCAGCATTTT; cdr3_aa: CASDAGQNQPQHF
clone_size: NA; d_call: NA; v_call: TRBV7-6; j_call: TRBJ2-1; cdr3_nt: TGTGCCAGCAGTATTACCCCTGCGGGACACAGGGGGGGGTACGCCAATGAGCAGTTCTTC; cdr3_aa: CASSITPAGHRGGYANEQFF
clone_size: NA; d_call: NA; v_call: TRBV7-2; j_call: TRBJ1-2; cdr3_nt: TGTGCCAGCAGCTTAGTGGCAGGGCGTTATGGCTACACCTTC; cdr3_aa: CASSLVAGRYGYTF
clone_size: NA; d_call: NA; v_call: TRBV6-1; j_call: TRBJ1-1; cdr3_nt: TGTGCCAGCATCGATACGAGTGAAGCTTTCTTT; cdr3_aa: CASIDTSEAFF
clone_size: NA; d_call: NA; v_call: TRBV5-1; j_call: TRBJ1-1; cdr3_nt: TGCGCCAGCAGCTTGGCGGGGATGCTAGAAGCTTTCTTT; cdr3_aa: CASSLAGMLEAFF
clone_size: few; d_call: TRBD1; v_call: TRBV4-3; j_call: TRBJ2-1; cdr3_nt: TGCGCCAGCAGCCAGCAGTGGACAGGGCCGGGGAATGAGCAGTTCTTC; cdr3_aa: CASSQQWTGPGNEQFF
clone_size: NA; d_call: NA; v_call: TRBV6-5; j_call: TRBJ2-7; cdr3_nt: TGTGCCAGCAGTTGGGGAGAGGTCTCCTACGAGCAGTACTTC; cdr3_aa: CASSWGEVSYEQYF
clone_size: NA; d_call: NA; v_call: TRBV4-1; j_call: TRBJ2-1; cdr3_nt: TGCGCCAGCAGCCCGCTTCAACTAGGAAATGAGCAGTTCTTC; cdr3_aa: CASSPLQLGNEQFF
clone_size: NA; d_call: TRBD2; v_call: TRBV7-2; j_call: TRBJ2-1; cdr3_nt: TGTGCCAGCAGCTCGGGGGCGGGAGGTTGGTACAATGAGCAGTTCTTC; cdr3_aa: CASSSGAGGWYNEQFF
clone_size: NA; d_call: TRBD2; v_call: TRBV7-2; j_call: TRBJ2-5; cdr3_nt: TGTGCCAGCAGCCCTAGCGGGGGGACCGTTAAAGAGACCCAGTACTTC; cdr3_aa: CASSPSGGTVKETQYF